These 29 T cell receptor beta chains share one sample of origin, sequenced in a study of blood T cell repertoires in COVID-19. Sequenced by immunoSEQ multiplex PCR; TCRdb stores in-frame clones only, minus some. The profile covers under 200,000 clones, with 84% appearing a single time and roughly 3% taken by the ten largest. The sample was peripheral blood. Source of these receptors: a human donor with acute or convalescent COVID-19. The donor label of this sample is uncertain.

V gene TRBV25-1 combines with J gene TRBJ2-7; TRBD1 might be the D (5 bases). CDR3 length: 12 amino acids. Per the germline V gene, CDR1 is MGHDK and CDR2 is SYGVNS. V was clipped by 3 bases and J by 7 bases, with 10 bases between them. CDR3: CASSEQGREQYF. CDR3 nucleotides: TGTGCCAGCAGTGAGCAGGGAAGGGAGCAGTACTTC.

The chain links TRBV5-1 to TRBJ2-6, with a weak D call TRBD2 (5 bases). The CDR3 length is 18 residues. The germline V and J ends were trimmed by 4 bases and 0 bases, with 17 bases remaining between them. Germline loops: CDR1 SGHRS, CDR2 YFSETQ. The CDR3 loop is CASSPGLSSISGANVLTF. CDR3 in DNA: TGCGCCAGCAGCCCTGGACTCTCCTCTATCTCTGGGGCCAACGTCCTGACTTTC.

J is TRBJ1-6 and V is TRBV6-6; 9 bases line up with TRBD1. Germline loops: CDR1 MNHNY, CDR2 SVGAGI (reference sequence). The CDR3 is made up of 17 amino acids. The V gene end was trimmed by 5 bases and the J gene end by 8 bases; junction bases not matched to a gene: 13. The CDR3 spells CASSLTGTGPLDSPLHF. The CDR3 nucleotides are TGTGCCAGCAGTCTAACCGGGACAGGGCCCCTAGATTCACCCCTCCACTTT.

Only one count was recorded for this clone. The rearrangement joins TRBV27 to TRBJ1-6; D unclear. Per the germline V gene, CDR1 is MNHEY and CDR2 is SMNVEV (reference sequence). The CDR3 contains 13 residues. Deletions cut 4 bases from V and 4 bases from J, with 5 bases between. The CDR3 bases are TGTGCCAGCAGTTCCGTTTATAATTCACCCCTCCACTTT. It encodes CASSSVYNSPLHF.

The chain recombines TRBV11-3 with TRBJ2-3, with D hard to call. The germline V and J ends were trimmed by 8 bases and 8 bases, with 11 bases remaining between them. The CDR3 has 11 amino acids. CDR1 SGHNT and CDR2 YENEEA come from the germline V gene. The CDR3 sequence is CASGSRGTQYF. The CDR3 DNA follows: TGTGCCAGCGGAAGCCGAGGTACGCAGTATTTT.

The chain joins TRBV11-2 to TRBJ2-2; TRBD2 is a possible D gene (6 bases). CDR1 SGHAT and CDR2 FQNNGV come from the germline V gene. CDR3 size: 15 residues. Trimming removed 5 bases from V and 6 bases from J, with 16 bases in between. CDR3 in DNA: TGTGCCAGCAGCACTGGACGGGGGAAATCCGGGGAGCTGTTTTTT. Its translation is CASSTGRGKSGELFF.

This clone occurred once. The J gene is TRBJ2-7, the V gene TRBV4-2; 10 bases line up with TRBD2. The germline CDR1 and CDR2 sequences are LGHNA and YNFKEQ. The CDR3 is 15 residues long. With 1 base clipped from V and 7 bases from J, the junction kept 7 bases outside the gene matches. The DNA of the CDR3 is TGTGCCAGCAGCCAAGGGAGCGGGGGGGCCCCTGAGCAGTACTTC. As protein: CASSQGSGGAPEQYF.

The rearrangement links TRBV25-1 to TRBJ2-1, with 14 bases lining up with TRBD2. V trimming: 5 bases; J trimming: 0 bases; junction bases outside the gene matches: 3. Looked up from germline, CDR1 is MGHDK and CDR2 is SYGVNS. This CDR3 region has 17 residues. The CDR3 DNA sequence: TGTGCCAGCAGTCGACTAGCGGGAGGGAGCTCCTACAATGAGCAGTTCTTC. It yields the protein CASSRLAGGSSYNEQFF.

The V and J genes are TRBV20-1 and TRBJ2-5; D gene ambiguous. Between the trimmed V and J ends, which lost 6 bases and 4 bases, there was a span of 9 bases. Per the germline V gene, CDR1 is DFQATT and CDR2 is SNEGSKA (reference sequence). The length of the CDR3 is 11 residues. The CDR3 DNA sequence: TGCAGTGCCACTCCAACAGAGACCCAGTACTTC. It is translated as CSATPTETQYF.

Only one count was recorded for this clone. V usage is TRBV28 and J usage is TRBJ1-5, with a weak D call TRBD1 (6 bases). With 7 bases removed from V and 7 bases from J, the gap between germline ends came to 20 bases. The CDR3 has 15 amino acids. Germline values: CDR1 MDHEN, CDR2 SYDVKM. The CDR3 spells CASISVGAGRQPQHF. The DNA for the CDR3 is TGTGCCAGCATTAGTGTGGGGGCAGGAAGGCAGCCCCAGCATTTT.

This chain connects TRBV14 to TRBJ2-5, with a possible D match to TRBD2 (6 bases). The CDR3 sequence is 15 residues long. Trimming left V 4 bases short and J 2 bases short, with 14 bases between. The germline gives CDR1 SGHDN, CDR2 FVKESK. CDR3 amino acids: CASSRRMGGQETQYF. Here the CDR3 DNA reads TGTGCCAGCAGCCGAAGGATGGGGGGTCAAGAGACCCAGTACTTC.

This rearrangement joins TRBV28 to TRBJ1-2, with D possibly being TRBD1 (5 bases). Germline CDR1 MDHEN, CDR2 SYDVKM. The CDR3 length is 14 residues. Trimming left V 1 base short and J 2 bases short, with 8 bases between. The CDR3 coding sequence is TGTGCCAGCAGTTTATTAACAGGCAACTATGGCTACACCTTC. Protein product: CASSLLTGNYGYTF.

The V call is TRBV5-1, the J call TRBJ2-3; 11 bases are shared with TRBD2. The CDR3 consists of 16 residues. Looked up from germline, CDR1 is SGHRS and CDR2 is YFSETQ. Germline trimming cut 2 bases from V and 2 bases from J; bases unmatched to any gene: 4. The CDR3 DNA reads TGCGCCAGCAGCTTACTAGCGGGGGCCTCCACAGATACGCAGTATTTT. Translated: CASSLLAGASTDTQYF.

The CDR3 region is CASSTHGLAGDNEQFF. The CDR3 DNA sequence: TGTGCCAGCAGTACACACGGACTAGCGGGAGACAATGAGCAGTTCTTC. The chain employs TRBV27 and TRBJ2-1; 13 bases are a match to TRBD2. J was trimmed by 5 bases and V by 5 bases; bases with no gene match: 6. Germline-derived CDR1 and CDR2 are MNHEY and SMNVEV (reference sequence). The CDR3 extends over 16 amino acids.

The CDR3 is CASSEEGRGQGNSPLHF. DNA of the CDR3: TGTGCCAGCAGTGAAGAAGGTAGGGGGCAAGGAAATTCACCCCTCCACTTT. V usage is TRBV25-1 and J usage is TRBJ1-6; 7 nucleotides align to TRBD1. The J segment lost 7 bases and the V segment lost 2 bases, leaving 11 bases of the junction unmatched. The CDR3 is 17 amino acids. Per germline, CDR1 MGHDK and CDR2 SYGVNS.

The chain employs TRBV6-5 and TRBJ1-1; D is unresolved. Germline V gives CDR1 MNHEY, CDR2 SVGAGI. Trimming shortened V by 8 bases and J by 0 bases, and 7 bases separated the two germline ends. This CDR3 has 12 amino acids. The CDR3 is CASGEVNTEAFF. DNA for the CDR3: TGTGCCAGCGGGGAGGTGAACACTGAAGCTTTCTTT.

The V call is TRBV28, the J call TRBJ2-3; the match to TRBD2 covers 8 bases. The CDR3 length is 15 residues. CDR1 is MDHEN and CDR2 is SYDVKM in the germline V gene. With V trimmed by 6 bases and J by 6 bases, 11 bases remained unmatched. CDR3 sequence reads: CASSQTSDPFDTQYF. In DNA form, the CDR3 reads TGTGCCAGCAGCCAGACTAGCGACCCTTTCGATACGCAGTATTTT.

The V call is TRBV21-1, the J call TRBJ2-1; the table's D gene call, TRBD2, was not cross checked with the DNA. TRBV21-1 is a documented pseudogene. This CDR3 has 14 amino acids. The CDR3 loop reads CASRGGSGYNEQFF. The CDR3 DNA reads TGTGCCTCGCGGGGTGGGAGTGGGTACAATGAGCAGTTCTTC.

The chain employs TRBV15 and TRBJ1-4; 7 nucleotides agree with TRBD1. The J segment lost 7 bases and the V segment lost 0 bases, leaving 11 bases of the junction unmatched. Looked up from germline, CDR1 is LNHNV and CDR2 is YYDKDF (reference sequence). This CDR3 is 17 amino acids long. The CDR3 loop is CATSRDVGLAGGEKLFF. For the CDR3, the DNA is TGTGCCACCAGCAGAGACGTAGGCCTGGCAGGGGGTGAAAAACTGTTTTTT.

The chain recombines TRBV2 with TRBJ1-2, with D possibly matching TRBD1 (5 bases). With 4 bases removed from V and 2 bases from J, the gap between germline ends came to 5 bases. Germline loops: CDR1 SNHLY, CDR2 FYNNEI. The CDR3 contains 12 residues. In nucleotides, the CDR3 is TGTGCCAGCAGTGCAGGGAACTATGGCTACACCTTC. Its translation is CASSAGNYGYTF. Supplemented by reference TRBV2 and TRBJ1-2, the full variable domain reads EPEVTQTPSHQVTQMGQEVILRCVPISNHLYFYWYRQILGQKVEFLVSFYNNEISEKSEIFDDQFSVERPDGSNFTLKIRSTKLEDSAMYFCASSAGNYGYTFGSGTRLTVV.

This clone was recorded only once. The chain carries TRBV7-8 and TRBJ1-1; possible D gene TRBD1, 6 bases. V was pared by 6 bases and J by 4 bases, with 18 bases between. In germline, CDR1 is SGHVS, CDR2 FQNEAQ. The CDR3 extends over 15 amino acids. The CDR3 reads CASSYSTGHGTEAFF. CDR3 sequence (DNA): TGTGCCAGCAGTTACTCCACAGGGCATGGCACTGAAGCTTTCTTT.

The chain recombines TRBV7-9 with TRBJ1-2; D is uncertain. There are 14 residues in the CDR3. Trimming took 0 bases from V and 9 from J, leaving 14 bases between them. Germline V gene sequence: CDR1 SEHNR, CDR2 FQNEAQ (reference sequence). CDR3 nucleotides: TGTGCCAGCAGCTTAGCCTACGGACTAGAGAGCTACACCTTC. This sequence encodes CASSLAYGLESYTF.

The chain joins TRBV27 to TRBJ2-5, with 7 bases fitting TRBD2. CDR1 is MNHEY and CDR2 is SMNVEV in the germline V gene (reference sequence). This CDR3 is 14 amino acids long. V lost 2 bases and J lost 5; bases outside the gene matches: 5. The CDR3 DNA is TGTGCCAGCAGTTTAAGCGGGCGGGGGGAGACCCAGTACTTC. It translates to CASSLSGRGETQYF.

V and J are TRBV7-3 and TRBJ1-2; 7 nucleotides align to TRBD1. The ends lost 5 bases at V and 4 bases at J; junction bases unmatched: 4. The CDR3 runs 13 residues. The germline V gene encodes CDR1 SGHTA and CDR2 FQGTGA. The CDR3, as DNA: TGTGCCAGCAGCCTAGCAGGGGGCTATGGCTACACCTTC. As protein: CASSLAGGYGYTF. Full variable domain (outside the CDR3, taken from reference TRBV7-3 and TRBJ1-2): GAGVSQTPSNKVTEKGKYVELRCDPISGHTALYWYRQSLGQGPEFLIYFQGTGAADDSGLPNDRFFAVRPEGSVSTLKIQRTERGDSAVYLCASSLAGGYGYTFGSGTRLTVV.

The rearrangement links TRBV19 to TRBJ1-5; TRBD1 matches at 8 bases. The germline CDR1 and CDR2 sequences are LNHDA and SQIVND (reference sequence). The V segment lost 6 bases and the J segment 3 bases; nucleotides outside the gene matches: 7. This CDR3 comprises 15 residues. The CDR3 nucleotides are TGTGCCAGTAGGATGACAGGGGTTACCAATCAGCCCCAGCATTTT. Translated, it gives CASRMTGVTNQPQHF. The variable domain in full, completed from reference TRBV19 and TRBJ1-5, reads DGGITQSPKYLFRKEGQNVTLSCEQNLNHDAMYWYRQDPGQGLRLIYYSQIVNDFQKGDIAEGYSVSREKKESFPLTVTSAQKNPTAFYLCASRMTGVTNQPQHFGDGTRLSIL.

The V call is TRBV7-9, the J call TRBJ2-1; D possibly corresponds to TRBD2 (5 bases). This CDR3 is built from 12 residues. V gave up 6 bases and J gave up 7 bases, with 10 bases separating them. Germline CDR1 SEHNR, CDR2 FQNEAQ (reference sequence). DNA of the CDR3: TGTGCCAGCAGTGGGAGCCAGAATGAGCAGTTCTTC. Translating it yields CASSGSQNEQFF.

The V and J genes are TRBV19 and TRBJ2-6; 8 nucleotides match TRBD1. The J segment lost 2 bases and the V segment lost 1 base, leaving 4 bases of the junction unmatched. The CDR3 extends over 17 amino acids. Germline CDR1 LNHDA, CDR2 SQIVND (reference sequence). CDR3: CASSIGTGYAGANVLTF. The CDR3 coding sequence is TGTGCCAGTAGTATAGGGACAGGGTACGCTGGGGCCAACGTCCTGACTTTC.

The gene calls are TRBV25-1 and TRBJ2-5; 7 nucleotides match TRBD1. The ends lost 1 base at V and 1 base at J; junction bases unmatched: 12. This CDR3 is built from 18 residues. The germline gives CDR1 MGHDK, CDR2 SYGVNS. Here the CDR3 reads CASSEWGKGQTIQETQYF. CDR3 bases: TGTGCCAGCAGTGAATGGGGGAAGGGACAGACCATCCAAGAGACCCAGTACTTC.

The rearrangement joins TRBV12-3 or TRBV12-4 to TRBJ1-5; no clear D gene. V was shortened by 3 bases and J by 5 bases, with 8 bases between the two germline ends. The CDR3 is 13 residues long. CDR3 sequence (DNA): TGTGCCAGCAGTTTTACAGCGGATCAGCCCCAGCATTTT. The encoded protein is CASSFTADQPQHF.